The rows below give T cell receptor beta chains drawn from one sample of a study of blood T cell repertoires in COVID-19. Assay: immunoSEQ multiplex PCR; the TCRdb copy retains only in-frame clones and omits some. The sample records 150,000 or so clones, around 80% being singletons. The sample consisted of peripheral blood. The source is a human donor in a cohort sampled during active COVID-19. Both conserved end residues are part of each CDR3.

CDR3	length	V
CARSQVGGGNYGYTF	15	TRBV3-1/TRBV3-2
CASSGRGTGELFF	13	TRBV2
CASSLGGRGRNEKLFF	16	TRBV5-5
CASSVEGVGEQYF	13	TRBV9
CASSQPTAGVAEAFF	15	TRBV3-1/TRBV3-2
CASSQESVSYEQYF	14	TRBV3-1/TRBV3-2
CASSQPGVAEKLFF	14	TRBV4-1
CASSPSSGDYEQYF	14	TRBV5-1
CASSPPTNTGELFF	14	TRBV18
CASRNDSLYNSPLHF	15	TRBV11-2
CASSQWSGSTLHF	13	TRBV11-2
CASSLAGTSGYNEQFF	16	TRBV7-2
CASSQPGISSPLHF	14	TRBV4-3
CASSQNQGGHRYEQYF	16	TRBV4-2
CASSHRGDSTDTQYF	15	TRBV28
CASGYPRQAVDPYGYTF	17	TRBV12-5
CASRARDPLYGYTF	14	TRBV19
CASSPPLDSLNNEQFF	16	TRBV18
CASFWTSGGACTGELFF	17	TRBV6-9
CAWSVRSGVNTEAFF	15	TRBV30
CASSFLSGELFF	12	TRBV7-3
CAWSRDRGLSEQYF	14	TRBV30
CASSLVQGNYGYTF	14	TRBV5-1
CASSQGTTGNTIYF	14	TRBV3-1/TRBV3-2
CASRRDSSYNEQFF	14	TRBV7-2
CASRLGQGRVDTEAFF	16	TRBV5-6
CASSPRTVTDTQYF	14	TRBV5-1
CASSQARGTGAGYGYTF	17	TRBV4-3
CASSPAGENSPLHF	14	TRBV18
CASSPAGTHSNQPQHF	16	TRBV4-1
CASSLAGGVPDTQYF	15	TRBV5-5
CASSERPPVSNQPQHF	16	TRBV6-1
CASSYLQATQYF	12	TRBV6-2/TRBV6-3
CASSLPPGQSNQPQHF	16	TRBV28
CASSQDPQPNTEAFF	15	TRBV7-2
CASSSPRANYGYTF	14	TRBV7-9
CASSSPGQGVPYEQYF	16	TRBV11-2
CASSREAGAANTIYF	15	TRBV7-9
CASSRRGGLTPLGGYTF	17	TRBV7-9
CASSLLAGGPTDTQYF	16	TRBV7-2
CASNRAGASYEQYF	14	TRBV19
CASSLGPTSGNTIYF	15	TRBV11-3
CAWSVTGGRTEAFF	14	TRBV30
CASSEAVGLAGWAGANVLTF	20	TRBV6-1
CASSGLAGSSYEQYF	15	TRBV5-6
CASSKAGDYEQYF	13	TRBV19
CASTLRGLEGYTF	13	TRBV7-2
CASSLGLSTDTQYF	14	TRBV5-8
CASSDTILSNQPQHF	15	TRBV19
CASSYFTGDTEAFF	14	TRBV6-2/TRBV6-3